These 9 T cell receptor beta chains came from one sample sequenced in a study of shared clonotypes between healthy human individuals. Positively selected for CCR7, the CD45RO-negative cells used as naive CD8 cells excluded terminally differentiated effector memory CD45RA+ cells. This table comes from immunoSEQ multiplex PCR, and its TCRdb copy is limited to in-frame clones, with some not included. The sample includes some 1,900,000 clones, about 95% of them seen just once. The specimen was naive CD8+ T cells sorted from blood. The receptors come from a man aged 18 to 30 in good health.

Comment on this clone: Its ends do not fully match the called genes, so a read error is possible. Additional DNA sequences in this sample encode the identical CDR3. V and J are TRBV18 and TRBJ2-3; 11 positions match TRBD2. The germline V gene has CDR1 KGHSH and CDR2 LQKENI. The CDR3 extends over 16 amino acids. The CDR3: CASSPLAGVRTDTQYF. The CDR3 nucleotides are TGTGCCAGCTCCCCACTAGCGGGAGTACGAACAGATACGCAGTATTTT.

The chain has TRBV9 and TRBJ2-3; the match to TRBD2 covers 8 bases. J lost 3 bases, V lost 2 bases, and 2 bases had no gene match. Germline lookup yields CDR1 SGDLS and CDR2 YYNGEE. This CDR3 spans 14 amino acids. The CDR3 spells CASSVRGGTDTQYF. The DNA of the CDR3 is TGTGCCAGCAGCGTTCGGGGGGGTACAGATACGCAGTATTTT.

This rearrangement joins TRBV30 to TRBJ2-1, with D unclear. Trimming took 4 bases from V and 4 from J, leaving 20 bases between them. The CDR3 sequence is 16 residues long. Germline assignment: CDR1 GTSNPN and CDR2 SVGIG (reference sequence). CDR3 nucleotides: TGTGCCTGGACCCAGATAGGGATTGGGGTATACAATGAGCAGTTCTTC. Its protein is CAWTQIGIGVYNEQFF.

The gene calls are TRBV2 and TRBJ2-7; no clear D gene. The CDR3 contains 12 residues. Trimming took 6 bases from V and 4 from J, leaving 10 bases between them. The germline gives CDR1 SNHLY, CDR2 FYNNEI. The CDR3 region is CASSDDGYEQYF. CDR3 coding DNA: TGTGCCAGCAGCGATGACGGATACGAGCAGTACTTC.

The rearrangement uses TRBV6-1 and TRBJ2-2, with 11 bases matching TRBD2. Trimming at V came to 4 bases and at J to 7 bases, leaving 8 bases not matched to a gene. CDR1 and CDR2 (germline): MNHNS, SASEGT. This CDR3 is 16 amino acids long. Here the CDR3 reads CASSGLAGLGVGELFF. The CDR3 bases are TGTGCCAGCAGTGGACTAGCGGGATTAGGGGTCGGGGAGCTGTTTTTT.

With respect to this clone: Additional DNA sequences in this sample encode the identical CDR3. The chain has TRBV15 and TRBJ1-1; D is ambiguous. V lost 4 bases and J lost 1, with 7 bases in between. The CDR3 contains 13 residues. Germline CDR1 reads LNHNV; CDR2 reads YYDKDF (reference sequence). This CDR3 reads CATSKIGNTEAFF. CDR3 sequence (DNA): TGTGCCACCAGCAAAATCGGGAACACTGAAGCTTTCTTT. Supplemented by reference TRBV15 and TRBJ1-1, the full variable domain reads DAMVIQNPRYQVTQFGKPVTLSCSQTLNHNVMYWYQQKSSQAPKLLFHYYDKDFNNEADTPDNFQSRRPNTSFCFLDIRSPGLGDTAMYLCATSKIGNTEAFFGQGTRLTVV.

V usage is TRBV7-9 and J usage is TRBJ2-1; D unclear. Germline CDR1 and CDR2: SEHNR and FQNEAQ (reference sequence). This CDR3 has 13 amino acids. V was shortened by 8 bases and J by 5 bases, with 13 bases between the two germline ends. The CDR3 sequence: CASGSGPDNEQFF. The CDR3 region has the DNA TGTGCCAGCGGCTCCGGACCCGACAATGAGCAGTTCTTC.

Worth noting for this clone: At one end the junction does not follow the germline gene, possibly because of a read error. This chain links TRBV6-5 with TRBJ1-3; D perhaps matches TRBD1 (5 bases). CDR1 MNHEY and CDR2 SVGAGI come from the germline V gene. CDR3 size: 15 residues. CDR3 nucleotide sequence: TGTGCCAGCAGTAACTCCATGGGGCCTGGAAACACCATATATTTT. Its translation is CASSNSMGPGNTIYF.

The chain recombines TRBV4-1 with TRBJ2-5; possible D gene TRBD1, 6 bases. The CDR3 length is 15 residues. The V and J ends lost 4 bases and 0 bases respectively, with 12 bases between them. Germline V gene data show CDR1 as MGHRA and CDR2 as YSYEKL. In nucleotides, the CDR3 is TGCGCCAGCAGCCTTTTCACAGGGAACCAAGAGACCCAGTACTTC. Its protein is CASSLFTGNQETQYF.